The T cell receptor beta chain under discussion was sequenced for a study of cytomegalovirus exposure and HLA in healthy donors listed by TCRdb under 2017. Context from the whole study: The roughly 670 repertoires of the first cohort and the 120 validation repertoires were produced on the same platform, according to a later analysis. The study aimed to test whether signatures of past pathogen exposure could be identified by cataloging public T cell receptors. A separate validation cohort of more than 100 different subjects was used in addition to the roughly 640-subject first cohort. High-throughput TCR immunosequencing, statistical association of individual TCRs with disease status, and machine learning were combined to predict cytomegalovirus infection status.

Receptors were amplified or captured by the immunoSEQ multiplex PCR assay. Turning to the authors' computational methods: To diagnose cytomegalovirus status from the catalog of TCR beta chain sequences, a statistical classification framework was built. The table comes from immuneACCESS by way of TCRdb, which keeps in-frame sequences with V and J called. Part of the clones is missing from these tables; in studies checked, under half for an unresolved V gene and the rest for unknown reasons. V and J calls and clone size are copied from that table; D and trimming were computed from the DNA. This sample lists about 200,000 clones; approximately 78% were detected once. Of the sample, around 1.2% falls within the top ten clones. What the study reported, not specific to this receptor: The validation cohort had no HLA typing available for a later analysis, so co-occurrence within that cohort was assessed over all 120 or so repertoires. The classifier was reported to diagnose cytomegalovirus status with high specificity and sensitivity in both the original cohort and the validation cohort. In vitro tests confirmed that three of the cytomegalovirus-associated TCR beta chains recognize cytomegalovirus antigens. The study listed approximately 150 TCR beta chains as associated with cytomegalovirus. The authors suggested that the approach could potentially be generalized to other disease states and immunological phenotypes. Most TCR sequences were seen in very few donors, while some public TCRs were found in many individuals. In a later analysis, TCRs clustered in the first cohort were found to also tend to co-occur in the 120 or so validation repertoires, with 85% to 95% of cluster scores above 0.

In regard to this clone: The clone's antigen remains unknown. It has no much larger one-base neighbor in the sample; base qualities were not kept.

Measured from the cysteine to the phenylalanine, the CDR3 is 18 residues long. Just the 54-base CDR3 DNA is kept, in frame starting at base 1. V loses 6 bases at its end and J loses 3 bases; junction bases beyond the gene matches: 18. Reading the germline V gene gives CDR1 MGHRA and CDR2 YSYEKL. The donors were included in the validation cohort of over a hundred subjects, a group kept apart from the roughly 670-subject first cohort. Recombination joined TRBV4-1 with TRBJ2-7, with 9 central nucleotides matching TRBD1. Sequences were obtained from PBMCs. The TCR originated in a woman in her 30s in good health and CMV-seronegative. The DNA reads as follows: TGCGCCAGCAGACTCCTCGGGACAGGGAAGACTGGGGTCTACGAGCAGTACTTC. It is translated as CASRLLGTGKTGVYEQYF.